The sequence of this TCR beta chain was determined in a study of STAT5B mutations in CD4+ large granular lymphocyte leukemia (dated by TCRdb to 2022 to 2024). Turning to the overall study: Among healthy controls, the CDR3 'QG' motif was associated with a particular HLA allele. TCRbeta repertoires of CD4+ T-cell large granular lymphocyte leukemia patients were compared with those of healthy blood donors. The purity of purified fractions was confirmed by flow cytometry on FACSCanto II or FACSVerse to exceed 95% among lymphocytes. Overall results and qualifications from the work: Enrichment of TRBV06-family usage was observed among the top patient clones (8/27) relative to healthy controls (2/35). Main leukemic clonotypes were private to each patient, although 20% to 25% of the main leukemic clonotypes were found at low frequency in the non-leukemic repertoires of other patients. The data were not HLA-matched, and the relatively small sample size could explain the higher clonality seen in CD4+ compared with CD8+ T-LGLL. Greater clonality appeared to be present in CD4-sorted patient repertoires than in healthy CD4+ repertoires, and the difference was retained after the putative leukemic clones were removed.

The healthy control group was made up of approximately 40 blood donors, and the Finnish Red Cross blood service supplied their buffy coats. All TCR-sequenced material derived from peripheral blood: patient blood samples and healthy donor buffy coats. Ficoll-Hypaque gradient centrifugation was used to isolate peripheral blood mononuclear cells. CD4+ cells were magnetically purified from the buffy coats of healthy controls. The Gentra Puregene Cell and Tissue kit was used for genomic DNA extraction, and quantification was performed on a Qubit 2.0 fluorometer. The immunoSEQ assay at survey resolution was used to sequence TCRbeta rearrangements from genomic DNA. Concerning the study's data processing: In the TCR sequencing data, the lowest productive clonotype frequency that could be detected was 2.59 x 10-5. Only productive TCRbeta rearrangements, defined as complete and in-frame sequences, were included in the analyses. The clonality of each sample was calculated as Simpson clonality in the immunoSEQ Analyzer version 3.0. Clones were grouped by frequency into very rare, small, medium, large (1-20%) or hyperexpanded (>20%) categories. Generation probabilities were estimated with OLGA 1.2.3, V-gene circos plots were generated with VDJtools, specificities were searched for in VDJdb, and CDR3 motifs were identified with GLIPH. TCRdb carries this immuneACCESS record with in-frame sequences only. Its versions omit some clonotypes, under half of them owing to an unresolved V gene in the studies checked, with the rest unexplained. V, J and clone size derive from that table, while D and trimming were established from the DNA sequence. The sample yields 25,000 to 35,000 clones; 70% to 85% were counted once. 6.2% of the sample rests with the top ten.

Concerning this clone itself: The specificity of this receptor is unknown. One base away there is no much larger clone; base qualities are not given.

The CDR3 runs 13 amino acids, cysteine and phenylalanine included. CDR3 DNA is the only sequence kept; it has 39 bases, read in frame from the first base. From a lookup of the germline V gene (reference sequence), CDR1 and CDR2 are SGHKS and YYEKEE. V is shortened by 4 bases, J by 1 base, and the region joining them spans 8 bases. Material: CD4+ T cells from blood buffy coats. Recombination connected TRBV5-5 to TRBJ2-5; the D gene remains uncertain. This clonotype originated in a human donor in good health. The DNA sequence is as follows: TGTGCCAGCAGCCTGGACGGCCAAGAGACCCAGTACTTC. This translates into CASSLDGQETQYF.